Here is one T cell receptor (beta chain) with its context. The repertoire was sequenced with immunoSEQ multiplex PCR; TCRdb's copy has only in-frame clones and lacks some. Among some 60,000 clones listed, approximately 85% were seen once. This CDR3 spans 14 amino acids. The V end was cut by 2 bases, the J end by 2 bases, with 8 bases between. CDR1 KGHSH and CDR2 LQKENI come from the germline V gene. The data belong to a study of blood T cell repertoires in COVID-19. The sample consisted of peripheral blood. The TCR comes from a human donor in a cohort sampled during active COVID-19. The V call is TRBV18, the J call TRBJ2-3; no clear D. The CDR3 nucleotides read TGTGCCAGCTCACCAGTGGCGGCCACAGATACGCAGTATTTT. This sequence encodes CASSPVAATDTQYF.